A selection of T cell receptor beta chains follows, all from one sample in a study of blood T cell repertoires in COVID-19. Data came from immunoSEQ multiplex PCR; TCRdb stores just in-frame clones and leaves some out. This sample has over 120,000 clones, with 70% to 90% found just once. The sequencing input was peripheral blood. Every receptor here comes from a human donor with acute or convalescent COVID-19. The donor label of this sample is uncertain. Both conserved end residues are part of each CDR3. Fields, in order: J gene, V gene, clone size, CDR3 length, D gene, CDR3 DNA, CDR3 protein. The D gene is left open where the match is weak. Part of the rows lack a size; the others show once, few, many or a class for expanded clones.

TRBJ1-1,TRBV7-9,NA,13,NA,TGTGCCAGCAGCTTAGAGGGGGACACTGAAGCTTTCTTT,CASSLEGDTEAFF
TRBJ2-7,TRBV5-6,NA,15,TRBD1,TGTGCCAGCAGCTTACCGGGACAGGGTAGAGACGAGCAGTACTTC,CASSLPGQGRDEQYF
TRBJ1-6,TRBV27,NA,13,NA,TGTGCCAGCAGAGACATTTATAATTCACCCCTCCACTTT,CASRDIYNSPLHF
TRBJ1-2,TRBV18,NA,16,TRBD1,TGTGCCAGCTCACCCGAACAGGGGCTCACTAACTATGGCTACACCTTC,CASSPEQGLTNYGYTF
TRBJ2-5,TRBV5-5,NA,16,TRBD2,TGTGCCAGCAGCCACTGGACTAGCGGGGGTTTAAAGACCCAGTACTTC,CASSHWTSGGLKTQYF
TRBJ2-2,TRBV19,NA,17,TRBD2,TGTGCCAGTAGTGCACCCGGGACTAGCGGGAGTACCGGGGAGCTGTTTTTT,CASSAPGTSGSTGELFF
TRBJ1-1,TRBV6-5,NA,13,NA,TGTGCCAGCAGTTACCATTACGGCACTGAAGCTTTCTTT,CASSYHYGTEAFF
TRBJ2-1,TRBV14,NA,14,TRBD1,TGTGCCAGCAGCCACATCTCAGGACAGGATGAGCAGTTCTTC,CASSHISGQDEQFF
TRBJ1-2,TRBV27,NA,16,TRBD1,TGTGCCAGCCTAAGCTTAACCGGGACAGGGAACTATGGCTACACCTTC,CASLSLTGTGNYGYTF
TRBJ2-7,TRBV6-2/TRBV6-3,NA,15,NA,TGTGCCAGCAGTTCCACACCCCTCAGCTCCTACGAGCAGTACTTC,CASSSTPLSSYEQYF
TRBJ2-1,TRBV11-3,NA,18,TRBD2,TGTGCCAGCAGCTTAGAGACTAGCGGGAGGGCGTTTAACAATGAGCAGTTCTTC,CASSLETSGRAFNNEQFF
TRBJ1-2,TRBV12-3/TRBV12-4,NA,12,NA,TGTGCCAGCAACAGGCTCGGGTATGGCTACACCTTC,CASNRLGYGYTF
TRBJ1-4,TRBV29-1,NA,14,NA,TGCAGCGTTTCTACAGGGTTCAACGAGGGAAAACTGTTTTTT,CSVSTGFNEGKLFF
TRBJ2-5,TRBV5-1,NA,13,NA,TGCGCCAGCAGCTGGGGGGGGCGGGAGACCCAGTACTTC,CASSWGGRETQYF
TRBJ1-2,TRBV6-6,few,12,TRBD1,TGTGCCAGCAGACCGGGACAGGTTGGCTACACCTTC,CASRPGQVGYTF
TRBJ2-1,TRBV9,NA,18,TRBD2,TGTGCCAGCAGCGTAGGTGAAGGGGCTAGCGGGGTGTACAATGAGCAGTTCTTC,CASSVGEGASGVYNEQFF
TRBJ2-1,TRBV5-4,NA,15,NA,TGTGCCAGCAGCTTGAGGCAGGGGGGCTACAATGAGCAGTTCTTC,CASSLRQGGYNEQFF
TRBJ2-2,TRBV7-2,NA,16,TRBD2,TGTGCCAGCAGCTTAGCCCCCAGCGGGAGAGCCGGGGAGCTGTTTTTT,CASSLAPSGRAGELFF
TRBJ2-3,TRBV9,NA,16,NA,TGTGCCAGCAGCGCGGCAGGGGCGCTCCCTATTGATACGCAGTATTTT,CASSAAGALPIDTQYF
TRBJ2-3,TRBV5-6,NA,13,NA,TGTGCCAGCAGCTTGACTGGAGCAGATACGCAGTATTTT,CASSLTGADTQYF
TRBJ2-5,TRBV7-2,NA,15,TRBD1,TGTGCCAGCAGCAAGAATACAGGGGGCTGGGAGACCCAGTACTTC,CASSKNTGGWETQYF
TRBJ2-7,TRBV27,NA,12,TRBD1,TGTGCCAGCAGGGACAGGGAGTACGAGCAGTACTTC,CASRDREYEQYF
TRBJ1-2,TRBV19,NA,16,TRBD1,TGTGCCAGTATCAAAGGACAGGGGGCATTCAGCTATGGCTACACCTTC,CASIKGQGAFSYGYTF
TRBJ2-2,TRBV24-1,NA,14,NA,TGTGCCACCAGTGGGGGAGTGGGGACCGGGGAGCTGTTTTTT,CATSGGVGTGELFF